The 26 T cell receptor beta chains below come from one sample, sequenced in a study of shared clonotypes between healthy human individuals. Only in-frame clones appear in the TCRdb table, and some are missing; sequencing was by immunoSEQ multiplex PCR. The sample contains 550,000 to 600,000 clones, around 80% of which appear only once. Sequenced sample: PBMCs. The receptors here all came from a woman aged 40 to 50 in good health. Some clones in this sample may be carry-over from other donors' samples.

The CDR3 coding sequence is TGTGCCAGCAGCTTGGGGCCCTTGAGCTCCTACGAGCAGTACTTC. Its translation is CASSLGPLSSYEQYF. The chain joins TRBV5-4 to TRBJ2-7, with D hard to call. The CDR3 totals 15 residues. Trimming stripped 0 bases from V and 0 bases from J, with 10 bases between. Germline CDR1 is SGHNT and CDR2 is YYREEE (reference sequence).

This clone appeared once. The rearrangement links TRBV5-1 to TRBJ2-1; D perhaps matches TRBD2 (6 bases). Trimming removed 2 bases from V and 4 bases from J, with 19 bases in between. CDR3 length: 17 amino acids. Germline V gene lookup returns CDR1 SGHRS and CDR2 YFSETQ. The CDR3 DNA is TGCGCCAGCAGCTTTGGGGCAGACCGGGGGAGATACAATGAGCAGTTCTTC. It is translated as CASSFGADRGRYNEQFF.

J is TRBJ1-1 and V is TRBV30, with D tentatively TRBD1 (5 bases). The CDR3 spans 14 residues. Germline V CDR1 and CDR2: GTSNPN, SVGIG (reference sequence). The CDR3 protein is CAYKPEGARTEAFF. The DNA of the CDR3 is TGTGCATATAAGCCCGAAGGGGCGCGCACTGAAGCTTTCTTT.

This CDR3 reads CASSLSKNNEQFF. In DNA, the CDR3 is TGTGCCAGCAGTTTATCCAAGAACAATGAGCAGTTCTTC. J is TRBJ2-1 and V is TRBV27; D ambiguous. The ends were cut back, 0 bases at V and 5 bases at J, with 5 bases in the middle. This CDR3 spans 13 amino acids. Germline V gene data show CDR1 as MNHEY and CDR2 as SMNVEV (reference sequence).

The rearrangement uses TRBV4-2 and TRBJ2-3; 7 bases match TRBD2. The CDR3 sequence is 18 residues long. V shed 4 bases and J 2 bases; nucleotides not matched to a gene: 15. CDR1 is LGHNA and CDR2 is YNFKEQ in the germline V gene. CDR3 nucleotide sequence: TGTGCCAGCAGCCGATTCCTGGGGGGGGGAGGCTACACAGATACGCAGTATTTT. It encodes CASSRFLGGGGYTDTQYF.

This clone appeared once. This chain uses TRBV2 with TRBJ2-1, with D possibly being TRBD2 (6 bases). Germline V gives CDR1 SNHLY, CDR2 FYNNEI. There are 11 residues in the CDR3. The V gene lost 11 bases and the J gene lost 15 bases, with 20 bases spanning the gap. CDR3 sequence reads: CASLADRRAFF. The CDR3 bases are TGTGCCTCATTAGCGGACCGCCGGGCGTTCTTC.

V usage is TRBV6-4 and J usage is TRBJ2-1; no clear D. This CDR3 is built from 16 residues. Germline V lookup: CDR1 MRHNA, CDR2 SNTAGT. V was clipped by 0 bases and J by 6 bases, with 15 bases between them. CDR3 DNA sequence: TGTGCCAGCAGTGACTCGGTAGGCTTTTCGACCAATGAGCAGTTCTTC. It is translated as CASSDSVGFSTNEQFF.

The rearrangement joins TRBV5-1 to TRBJ2-1, with TRBD2 matching over 13 bases. Looked up from germline, CDR1 is SGHRS and CDR2 is YFSETQ. Trimming at V came to 4 bases and at J to 10 bases, leaving 5 bases not matched to a gene. This CDR3 region has 14 residues. The CDR3 here is CASSPGTSGNEQFF. CDR3 sequence (DNA): TGCGCCAGCAGCCCCGGGACTAGCGGGAACGAGCAGTTCTTC. Complete variable domain (other parts from reference TRBV5-1 and TRBJ2-1): KAGVTQTPRYLIKTRGQQVTLSCSPISGHRSVSWYQQTPGQGLQFLFEYFSETQRNKGNFPGRFSGRQFSNSRSEMNVSTLELGDSALYLCASSPGTSGNEQFFGPGTRLTVL.

The chain links TRBV9 to TRBJ2-1, with 8 bases matching TRBD2. This CDR3 has 15 residues. J gave up 9 bases and V 3 bases, and 11 bases lay outside the gene matches. CDR1 and CDR2 (germline): SGDLS, YYNGEE. The CDR3 sequence: CASSGSGSSFSEQFF. The CDR3 nucleotides read TGTGCCAGCAGCGGCAGCGGGAGTAGTTTCAGTGAGCAGTTCTTC.

The chain is built from TRBV2 and TRBJ2-1; 7 bases are a match to TRBD1. Losses at the gene ends were 5 bases for V and 3 bases for J; bases not matched to a gene: 7. The CDR3 contains 15 residues. Germline CDR1 and CDR2: SNHLY and FYNNEI. CDR3 nucleotides: TGTGCCAGCAGTCCTCCTGGGACAGACTACAATGAGCAGTTCTTC. Its translation: CASSPPGTDYNEQFF.

The gene calls are TRBV27 and TRBJ1-2; D is unresolved. V lost 5 bases and J lost 3, with 16 bases in between. Germline values: CDR1 MNHEY, CDR2 SMNVEV (reference sequence). This CDR3 contains 15 residues. The CDR3 region is CASSPDPTRDYGYTF. As DNA, the CDR3 is TGTGCCAGCAGTCCGGACCCAACTAGGGACTATGGCTACACCTTC.

CDR3 in DNA: TGCGCCAGCAGCTTAAATCCTAGCGGGAGGGCCGGGGATGAGCAGTTCTTC. Amino acid sequence: CASSLNPSGRAGDEQFF. The V and J genes are TRBV5-1 and TRBJ2-1, with TRBD2 matching over 12 bases. This CDR3 region has 17 residues. V lost 2 bases to trimming and J lost 8 bases; unmatched junction nucleotides: 11. CDR1 and CDR2 (germline): SGHRS, YFSETQ.

The genes are TRBV2 and TRBJ2-5; D is unresolved. Per the germline V gene, CDR1 is SNHLY and CDR2 is FYNNEI. The V end lost 8 bases, the J end lost 3 bases, and 13 bases lay between the germline ends. The CDR3 has 13 residues. The CDR3 reads CASSSEREETQYF. The CDR3 DNA reads as TGTGCCAGCTCTTCGGAGAGAGAAGAGACCCAGTACTTC.

The chain has TRBV10-3 and TRBJ2-3; D gene ambiguous. The CDR3 length is 13 residues. In germline, CDR1 is ENHRY, CDR2 SYGVKD. V lost 4 bases, J lost 3 bases, and 8 bases lay in between. CDR3 DNA sequence: TGTGCCATCAGTGTTGCCCGGACAGATACGCAGTATTTT. Translating it yields CAISVARTDTQYF.

The chain has TRBV19 and TRBJ2-5; tentatively, D is TRBD2 (5 bases). Germline V gene sequence: CDR1 LNHDA, CDR2 SQIVND (reference sequence). This CDR3 has 12 amino acids. Trimming took 1 base from V and 11 from J, leaving 11 bases between them. The CDR3 spells CASSIGRRTQYF. DNA of the CDR3: TGTGCCAGTAGTATAGGGAGGAGGACGCAGTACTTC.

Points on this clone: At the DNA level, this CDR3 is encoded by other sequences in the same sample as well. The rearrangement joins TRBV9 to TRBJ2-7, with 8 bases aligning to TRBD1. Germline lookup yields CDR1 SGDLS and CDR2 YYNGEE. CDR3 length equals 14 residues. J gave up 2 bases and V 3 bases, and 4 bases lay outside the gene matches. CDR3 residues: CASSAGQGTYEQYF. DNA of the CDR3: TGTGCCAGCAGCGCAGGACAGGGAACCTACGAGCAGTACTTC.

The chain combines TRBV19 with TRBJ2-1; D tentatively fits TRBD1 or TRBD2 (5 bases each). CDR1 is LNHDA and CDR2 is SQIVND in the germline V gene (reference sequence). V was clipped by 4 bases and J by 3 bases, with 10 bases between them. CDR3 length: 14 amino acids. In DNA, the CDR3 is TGTGCCAGTAGTACCGGGACCTACTACAATGAGCAGTTCTTC. The encoded protein is CASSTGTYYNEQFF.

The V gene is TRBV5-5, the J gene TRBJ1-1; D not certain. There are 15 residues in the CDR3. Germline assignment: CDR1 SGHKS and CDR2 YYEKEE (reference sequence). Trimming stripped 2 bases from V and 0 bases from J, with 11 bases between. As DNA, the CDR3 is TGTGCCAGCAGCTTTTTGTCAGGCTTGAACACTGAAGCTTTCTTT. Translation gives CASSFLSGLNTEAFF.

This chain links TRBV7-3 with TRBJ1-1; TRBD1 agrees at 7 bases. V shed 1 base, J shed 11 bases, and the junction held 7 bases outside the gene matches. The CDR3 extends over 13 amino acids. Per germline, CDR1 SGHTA and CDR2 FQGTGA. CDR3 DNA: TGTGCCAGCAGCTTAAGACAGGGAGTTAGGGCTTTCTTT. This sequence encodes CASSLRQGVRAFF.

This clone was seen at least ten times. The V gene is TRBV7-9, the J gene TRBJ2-2, with TRBD1 identical over 7 bases. Germline V gives CDR1 SEHNR, CDR2 FQNEAQ (reference sequence). This CDR3 has 16 amino acids. Trimming cost V 5 bases and J 2 bases; bases outside gene matches: 8. The CDR3 is CASSHHRGGNTGELFF. The DNA for the CDR3 is TGTGCCAGCAGCCATCACAGGGGCGGCAACACCGGGGAGCTGTTTTTT.

The rearrangement uses TRBV5-1 and TRBJ2-3; D might be TRBD1 (6 bases). Germline V CDR1 and CDR2: SGHRS, YFSETQ. Trimming took 4 bases from V and 5 from J, leaving 14 bases between them. The CDR3 runs to 14 residues. This CDR3 reads CASSTTGFLDTQYF. CDR3 DNA sequence: TGCGCCAGCAGCACCACAGGGTTCTTAGATACGCAGTATTTT. Based on the CDR3 plus reference TRBV5-1 and TRBJ2-3, the full variable domain is KAGVTQTPRYLIKTRGQQVTLSCSPISGHRSVSWYQQTPGQGLQFLFEYFSETQRNKGNFPGRFSGRQFSNSRSEMNVSTLELGDSALYLCASSTTGFLDTQYFGPGTRLTVL.

The gene calls are TRBV6-1 and TRBJ2-2, with 7 bases that match TRBD2. CDR3 size: 15 residues. Trimming at V came to 10 bases and at J to 5 bases, leaving 13 bases not matched to a gene. CDR1 is MNHNS, CDR2 SASEGT, per germline. CDR3 protein: CATGEGGRRTGELFF. The CDR3 DNA sequence: TGTGCCACGGGGGAGGGAGGGAGGAGAACCGGGGAGCTGTTTTTT.

This clone was observed a handful of times. The chain recombines TRBV18 with TRBJ1-6; no clear D gene. Germline V gives CDR1 KGHSH, CDR2 LQKENI. This CDR3 is built from 17 residues. V shed 4 bases and J shed 6 bases, with 19 bases lying between them. CDR3 region: CASSHESPQIPNSPLHF. The CDR3 DNA follows: TGTGCCAGCTCACACGAAAGCCCACAAATTCCTAATTCACCCCTCCACTTT.

The chain couples TRBV4-1 to TRBJ1-4; the D is unclear. The CDR3 spans 12 residues. Between the trimmed V and J ends, which lost 6 bases and 5 bases, there was a span of 7 bases. Germline loops: CDR1 MGHRA, CDR2 YSYEKL. CDR3 DNA: TGCGCCAGCAGGGGAGAAAATGAAAAACTGTTTTTT. Translated, it gives CASRGENEKLFF.

The chain combines TRBV5-4 with TRBJ1-2; possibly TRBD1 for D (6 bases). The CDR3 is 17 residues long. Per the germline V gene, CDR1 is SGHNT and CDR2 is YYREEE (reference sequence). V was pared by 4 bases and J by 8 bases, with 27 bases between. The CDR3 region is CASSPDGGGAGASGYTF. The CDR3 bases are TGTGCCAGCAGCCCGGACGGGGGTGGGGCAGGGGCGAGCGGCTACACCTTC.

Concerning this clone itself: This could be a read error, since a much larger clone is one nucleotide away. At the DNA level, this CDR3 is encoded by other sequences in the same sample as well. V and J are TRBV5-1 and TRBJ1-4, with 7 positions matching TRBD1. CDR1 and CDR2 (germline): SGHRS, YFSETQ. The CDR3 is 13 amino acids. The CDR3 nucleotides read TGCGCCAGCAGTCTAGGGGGCGTTGAAAAACTGTTTTTC. Protein product: CASSLGGVEKLFF.